This is a list of T cell receptor beta chains from one sample in a study of OX40 agonist ivuxolimab in advanced cancers. Using immunoSEQ multiplex PCR, the repertoire was profiled, and TCRdb retains in-frame clones only, with some absent. The profile shows 78,000 or so clones, 85% to 95% of them singletons. The specimen comprised CD4+ or CD8+ T cells sorted from blood, sampled in a trial of the OX40 agonist ivuxolimab. These receptor sequences come from an adult with an advanced solid tumor such as melanoma, head and neck, liver or kidney cancer. Both conserved end residues are part of each CDR3. The D gene is left open where the match is weak. Clone size is stated in some rows and not others, as once, few, many or a class when expanded.

V,size,D,J,length,DNA,CDR3
TRBV19,NA,NA,TRBJ1-3,16,TGTGCCAGTAGTATCTTCCCAGGGCGTTGGGGAAACACCATATATTTT,CASSIFPGRWGNTIYF
TRBV7-8,NA,TRBD1,TRBJ1-1,17,TGTGCCAGCAGCTTACCTGGGACAGGGGTACTCGACACTGAAGCTTTCTTT,CASSLPGTGVLDTEAFF
TRBV7-9,NA,NA,TRBJ1-2,14,TGTGCCAGCAGCTCCCTAAAAGGGAACTATGGCTACACCTTC,CASSSLKGNYGYTF
TRBV29-1,NA,TRBD2,TRBJ2-1,14,TGCAGCGGTGTAGCGGGGAACTCCTACAATGAGCAGTTCTTC,CSGVAGNSYNEQFF
TRBV9,NA,NA,TRBJ2-3,14,TGTGCCAGCAGCACACTAGGGAGCACAGATACGCAGTATTTT,CASSTLGSTDTQYF
TRBV6-5,NA,NA,TRBJ1-5,13,TGTGCCAGCAGCCCAGAGGGCGGTTCGGCCCAGCATTTT,CASSPEGGSAQHF
TRBV28,NA,TRBD1,TRBJ2-1,14,TGTGCCAGCCATACCCGGACAGGGAGCGATGAGCAGTTCTTC,CASHTRTGSDEQFF
TRBV27,NA,NA,TRBJ1-1,15,TGTGCCAGCAGTTTGAGGTGGGACCTAGGTACTGAAGCTTTCTTT,CASSLRWDLGTEAFF
TRBV5-1,NA,NA,TRBJ1-1,14,TGCGCCAGCCGGAGGGAAGGGCAGAACACTGAAGCTTTCTTT,CASRREGQNTEAFF
TRBV4-2,NA,TRBD2,TRBJ2-1,15,TGTGCCAGCAGCCAAGTCCTAGCGGGGGAGGGTGAGCAGTTCTTC,CASSQVLAGEGEQFF
TRBV19,NA,NA,TRBJ1-1,13,TGTGCCAGTAGCACCGACGGAGACTTTAGCGCTTTCTTT,CASSTDGDFSAFF
TRBV2,few,NA,TRBJ2-7,11,TGTGCCAGCAGGGGCCCCTACGAGCAGTACTTC,CASRGPYEQYF
TRBV6-4,NA,TRBD2,TRBJ2-1,18,TGTGCCAGCAGTGACTCGATTCATCGCGGGGGGAATACCAATGAGCAGTTCTTC,CASSDSIHRGGNTNEQFF
TRBV27,NA,NA,TRBJ1-5,14,TGTGCCAGCAGTTTAATGGGGAGGGACCAGCCCCAGCATTTT,CASSLMGRDQPQHF
TRBV18,NA,TRBD1,TRBJ2-1,14,TGTGCCAGCTCACCCGGGCAGGGGGCCCATGAGCAGTTCTTC,CASSPGQGAHEQFF
TRBV9,once,TRBD2,TRBJ2-3,14,TGTGCCAGCAGCCCCGGACTAGCGGGAGATACGCAGTATTTT,CASSPGLAGDTQYF
TRBV28,NA,NA,TRBJ1-1,15,TGTGCCAGCAGTTCCCCCACCGGAGGGAACACTGAAGCTTTCTTT,CASSSPTGGNTEAFF